A single sample is the source of the 18 T cell receptor beta chains below, sequenced in a study of monozygotic twins with inflammatory bowel disease. For each CDR3 protein, TCRdb gives one entry from its re-call of the 5' RACE reads, without DNA. In all, the sample yields approximately 400,000 distinct CDR3 sequences. Sequencing was performed on blood. All receptors come from a human donor with ulcerative colitis or Crohn's disease, or a healthy co-twin of an affected twin (not recorded which).

The chain combines TRBV20-1 with TRBJ2-1; no DNA is available, so the TRBD2 call from TCRdb remains unchecked. The CDR3 totals 14 residues. Germline-derived CDR1 and CDR2 are DFQATT and SNEGSKA (reference sequence). CDR3 residues: CSAPIAGMHNEQFF.

The CDR3 here is CASSQVVVRGRTNYGYTF. The rearrangement uses TRBV3-1 and TRBJ1-2; TCRdb designates TRBD1, a call that cannot be tested without DNA. CDR1 and CDR2 (germline): LGHDT, YNNKEL (reference sequence). The CDR3 covers 18 residues.

The chain uses TRBV5-1 and TRBJ2-4; TCRdb's D call, TRBD2, is unchecked because there is no DNA. The CDR3 is made up of 15 amino acids. The germline CDR1 and CDR2 sequences are SGHRS and YFSETQ. CDR3 in amino acids: CASSLRGTWDDIQYF.

This chain joins TRBV7-9 and TRBJ2-2. Germline CDR1 reads SEHNR; CDR2 reads FQNEAQ (reference sequence). This CDR3 spans 14 amino acids. This CDR3 is CASSSTLNTGELFF.

The CDR3 protein is CSARDTGSGLQETQYF. The rearrangement links TRBV20-1 to TRBJ2-5; no DNA is available, so the TRBD1 call from TCRdb remains unchecked. CDR3 size: 16 residues. Germline CDR1 reads DFQATT; CDR2 reads SNEGSKA (reference sequence).

The chain combines TRBV7-9 with TRBJ1-2. Germline-derived CDR1 and CDR2 are SEHNR and FQNEAQ (reference sequence). The CDR3 loop spans 13 amino acids. The CDR3 is CASSHDTTHGYTF.

This chain links TRBV10-3 with TRBJ2-1; as DNA is missing, the TRBD2 call by TCRdb cannot be tested. Germline CDR1 ENHRY, CDR2 SYGVKD. The length of the CDR3 is 17 residues. CDR3 region: CAISPEASGGSYNEQFF.

The chain joins TRBV20-1 to TRBJ2-7; as DNA is missing, the TRBD1 call by TCRdb cannot be tested. CDR3 length: 15 residues. The germline gives CDR1 DFQATT, CDR2 SNEGSKA (reference sequence). This CDR3 reads CSARPGAGDGYEQYF.

The rearrangement joins TRBV7-2 to TRBJ2-1; TCRdb names TRBD2, which stays unverified in the absence of DNA. The CDR3 length is 17 residues. The germline V gene encodes CDR1 SGHTA and CDR2 FQGNSA. The CDR3 here is CASSLRPAGSSYNEQFF. The full variable domain, in which reference TRBV7-2 and TRBJ2-1 provide the parts outside the CDR3, is GAGVSQSPSNKVTEKGKDVELRCDPISGHTALYWYRQSLGQGLEFLIYFQGNSAPDKSGLPSDRFSAERTGGSVSTLTIQRTQQEDSAVYLCASSLRPAGSSYNEQFFGPGTRLTVL.

This chain uses TRBV7-9 with TRBJ2-3; lacking DNA, the TRBD2 call made by TCRdb goes unchecked. The CDR3 contains 17 residues. Germline V lookup: CDR1 SEHNR, CDR2 FQNEAQ (reference sequence). The CDR3 loop is CASSPPGTSGSTDTQYF. Using reference TRBV7-9 and TRBJ2-3 for the parts outside the CDR3, the full variable domain is DTGVSQNPRHKITKRGQNVTFRCDPISEHNRLYWYRQTLGQGPEFLTYFQNEAQLEKSRLLSDRFSAERPKGSFSTLEIQRTEQGDSAMYLCASSPPGTSGSTDTQYFGPGTRLTVL.

The chain carries TRBV4-3 and TRBJ2-1; TCRdb indicates TRBD2, and absent DNA this call remains unverified. In germline, CDR1 is LGHNA, CDR2 YSLEER. The CDR3 consists of 14 residues. The CDR3: CASSQDNAGRDLFF.

The rearrangement joins TRBV10-3 to TRBJ2-5. CDR1 ENHRY and CDR2 SYGVKD come from the germline V gene. The CDR3 is 14 amino acids. The CDR3: CAISEPTRTETQYF.

The chain carries TRBV6-5 and TRBJ2-3. This CDR3 has 11 residues. Germline values: CDR1 MNHEY, CDR2 SVGAGI. The CDR3 region is CASSYGNTQYF.

This chain joins TRBV10-3 and TRBJ2-2. Germline CDR1 and CDR2: ENHRY and SYGVKD. There are 15 residues in the CDR3. The CDR3 region is CAISDRVANTGELFF.

The chain links TRBV7-2 to TRBJ1-3; without DNA, the TCRdb call of TRBD1 cannot be checked. This CDR3 comprises 18 residues. Germline CDR1 is SGHTA and CDR2 is FQGNSA. CDR3 in amino acids: CASSLTPGQHLPGNTIYF. Using reference TRBV7-2 and TRBJ1-3 for the parts outside the CDR3, the full variable domain is GAGVSQSPSNKVTEKGKDVELRCDPISGHTALYWYRQSLGQGLEFLIYFQGNSAPDKSGLPSDRFSAERTGGSVSTLTIQRTQQEDSAVYLCASSLTPGQHLPGNTIYFGEGSWLTVV.

The rearrangement uses TRBV10-3 and TRBJ2-1. The germline V gene encodes CDR1 ENHRY and CDR2 SYGVKD. The CDR3 totals 12 residues. The CDR3 protein is CAISDLLMEQFF.

The chain joins TRBV18 to TRBJ2-3; absent DNA, TCRdb's TRBD2 call cannot be checked. Germline lookup yields CDR1 KGHSH and CDR2 LQKENI. The CDR3 is made up of 16 amino acids. The CDR3 sequence: CASSPYRDGRADTQYF.

This chain uses TRBV15 with TRBJ2-5; there is no DNA to check the TCRdb D call of TRBD2. The CDR3 spans 15 residues. Germline CDR1 LNHNV, CDR2 YYDKDF (reference sequence). The CDR3 sequence is CATSRWTSSQETQYF.